This TCR beta chain was identified in a study of cytotoxic CD8 clonotypes in ibrutinib-treated CLL. Study-level background: The study included around twelve relapsed/refractory and over 14 treatment-naive patients; about 17 had IGHV unmutated disease.

Investigators sought sequencing depths of between 1 in 200,000 and 1 in 1 million T cells. Some clones are missing from TCRdb's copy, which holds only in-frame ones; the method was immunoSEQ multiplex PCR. This table has 140,000 or so clones, roughly three quarters appearing once. There are 11 residues in the CDR3. V was shortened by 8 bases and J by 3 bases, with 6 bases between the two germline ends. CDR1 and CDR2 from the germline V gene are LGHNA and YSLEER. Study findings and constraints: Clonality increased with ibrutinib response but returned toward baseline at progression. Public clonotypes were rare and shrank or held steady on treatment.

Worth noting for this clone: Its antigen is unknown.

This TCR derives from a human donor with chronic lymphocytic leukemia. The rearrangement links TRBV4-3 to TRBJ2-3; no clear D gene. The sample was PBMCs, taken after 12 months of ibrutinib treatment. CDR3 in amino acids: CASGRTDTQYF. Here the CDR3 DNA reads TGCGCCAGCGGGCGGACAGATACGCAGTATTTT.